These T cell receptor beta chains were read from a single sample in a study of shared clonotypes between healthy human individuals. Only in-frame clones appear in the TCRdb table, and some are missing; sequencing was by immunoSEQ multiplex PCR. The sample lists 750,000 to 1,000,000 clones, around 92% occurring once. The sequenced sample was naive CD8+ T cells sorted from blood. The receptor set was obtained from a young man in good health. CDR3s include the opening cysteine and the closing phenylalanine or tryptophan. The D gene is left open where the match is weak.

D	V	J	CDR3
TRBD1	TRBV12-5	TRBJ2-2	CASGLPNQGDTGELFF
NA	TRBV11-2	TRBJ1-4	CASSERGEKLFF
TRBD1	TRBV7-9	TRBJ2-7	CASSPYPGGEDEQYF
TRBD1	TRBV11-2	TRBJ2-1	CASSLGRDRGQGTYNEQFF
NA	TRBV6-6	TRBJ1-4	CASSYASTKEKLFF
TRBD2	TRBV6-1	TRBJ2-3	CASTGGSPDTQYF
NA	TRBV30	TRBJ1-1	CAWSSDGFSTEAFF
TRBD2	TRBV19	TRBJ2-1	CASSIEGLADYYNEQFF
TRBD1	TRBV5-4	TRBJ2-7	CASRDTTGGYSYEQYF
NA	TRBV27	TRBJ2-7	CASSLGTFGYEQYF
NA	TRBV20-1	TRBJ2-7	CSAGHQQYF
TRBD1	TRBV10-3	TRBJ2-7	CAINNPGQGFYEQYF
TRBD1	TRBV28	TRBJ1-4	CASSENRGRRKLFF
NA	TRBV5-6	TRBJ2-1	CASSLASYEQFF
NA	TRBV19	TRBJ2-3	CASSIDKDDGHKYF
NA	TRBV4-3	TRBJ2-5	CASSQDPRGQETQYF
TRBD1	TRBV2	TRBJ2-7	CASRPLGQGIIGVYEQYF
NA	TRBV9	TRBJ1-2	CASSPRSPRDGYTF
NA	TRBV7-9	TRBJ2-5	CASSFTGQGETQYF
NA	TRBV7-9	TRBJ2-3	CASSSRTTARDTQYF
NA	TRBV5-1	TRBJ1-4	CASRGEANEKLFF
NA	TRBV2	TRBJ2-5	CASTPYQETQYF
TRBD1	TRBV4-3	TRBJ1-4	CASSQAGGDGLFF
NA	TRBV30	TRBJ1-2	CAQWEIGYTF
TRBD1	TRBV19	TRBJ2-7	CASSPDRPYEQYF
NA	TRBV7-9	TRBJ1-2	CASSLAGNRLYGYTF
NA	TRBV11-2	TRBJ1-5	CASSLVPGYRVYDQPQHF
NA	TRBV27	TRBJ2-7	CASSLSAGSIGYEQYF
NA	TRBV4-1	TRBJ2-2	CASSRETGELFF
NA	TRBV4-1	TRBJ1-1	CASSQDSSFRFGAFF
TRBD1	TRBV25-1	TRBJ2-4	CASSGEGGGKNIQYF